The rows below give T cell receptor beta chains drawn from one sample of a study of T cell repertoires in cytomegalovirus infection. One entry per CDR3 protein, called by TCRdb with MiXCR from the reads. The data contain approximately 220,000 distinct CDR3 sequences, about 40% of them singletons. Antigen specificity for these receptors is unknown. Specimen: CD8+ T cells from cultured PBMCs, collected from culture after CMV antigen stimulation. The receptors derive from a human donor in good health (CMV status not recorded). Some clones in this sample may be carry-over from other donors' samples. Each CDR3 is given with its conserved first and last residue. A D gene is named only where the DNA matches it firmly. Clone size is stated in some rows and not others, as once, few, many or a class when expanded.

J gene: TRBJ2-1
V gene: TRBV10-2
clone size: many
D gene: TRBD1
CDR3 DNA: TGCGCCAGCAGCCGGGACAGGGGAAATGAGCAGTTCTTC
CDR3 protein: CASSRDRGNEQFF

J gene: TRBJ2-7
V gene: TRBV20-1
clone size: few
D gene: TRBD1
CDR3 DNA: TGCAGTGCTCTTGCAGGGGGCGAGGCCTACGAGCAGTACTTC
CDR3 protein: CSALAGGEAYEQYF

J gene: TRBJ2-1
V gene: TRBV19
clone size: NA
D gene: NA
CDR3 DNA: TGTGCCAGTAGTATAGGGGGCACGGCGGGGGCTTACAATGAGCAGTTCTTC
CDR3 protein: CASSIGGTAGAYNEQFF

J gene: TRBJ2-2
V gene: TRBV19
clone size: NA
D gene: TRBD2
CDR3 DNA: TGTGCCAGTAGTTTTCCGGGACTAGTGCTCACCGGGGAGCTGTTTTTT
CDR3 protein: CASSFPGLVLTGELFF

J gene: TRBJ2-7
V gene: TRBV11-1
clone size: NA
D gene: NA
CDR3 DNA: TGTGCCAGCAGCCCACGGGGGCCGATCGAGCAGTACTTC
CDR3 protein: CASSPRGPIEQYF

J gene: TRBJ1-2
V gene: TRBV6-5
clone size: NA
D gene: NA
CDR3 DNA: TGTGCCAGCAGTTACTACGGGGTCACCTATGGCTACACCTTC
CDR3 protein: CASSYYGVTYGYTF

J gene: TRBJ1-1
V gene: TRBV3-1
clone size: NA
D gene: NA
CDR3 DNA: TGTGCCAGCAGCCAAGATTGGCGGGGGCGGGGCACTGAAGCTTTCTTT
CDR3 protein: CASSQDWRGRGTEAFF

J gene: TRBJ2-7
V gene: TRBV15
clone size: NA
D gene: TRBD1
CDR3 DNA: TGTGCCACCAGCGGGGGACAGGCCTACGAGCAGTACTTC
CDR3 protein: CATSGGQAYEQYF

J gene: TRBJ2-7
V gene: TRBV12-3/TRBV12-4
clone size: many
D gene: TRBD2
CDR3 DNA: TGTGCCAGCAGTTTAGGGCGGGGGTCCTACGAGCAGTACTTC
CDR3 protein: CASSLGRGSYEQYF

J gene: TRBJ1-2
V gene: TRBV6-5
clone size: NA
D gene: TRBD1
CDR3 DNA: TGTGCCAGCACTCGACTACAGGGGGCGAGAGGCTACACCTTC
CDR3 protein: CASTRLQGARGYTF

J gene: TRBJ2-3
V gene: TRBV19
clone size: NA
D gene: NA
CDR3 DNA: TGTGCCAGTAGTATTACGGGGGGCCTCGCAGATACGCAGTATTTT
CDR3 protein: CASSITGGLADTQYF

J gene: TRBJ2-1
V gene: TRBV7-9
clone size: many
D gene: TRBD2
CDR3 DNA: TGTGCCAGCACCCAACGGGGGGGAAAGTACAATGAGCAGTTCTTC
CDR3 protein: CASTQRGGKYNEQFF

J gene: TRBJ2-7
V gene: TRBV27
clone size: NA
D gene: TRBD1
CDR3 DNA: TGTGCCAGCAGTCCGGGACAGGAGGATGTCGAGCAGTACTTC
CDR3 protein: CASSPGQEDVEQYF

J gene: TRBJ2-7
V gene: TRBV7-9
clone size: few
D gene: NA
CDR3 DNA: TGTGCCAGCAGCTCAACGGACGAGCAGTACTTC
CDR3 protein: CASSSTDEQYF

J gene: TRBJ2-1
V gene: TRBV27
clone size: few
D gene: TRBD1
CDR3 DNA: TGTGCCAGCAGTCCCCCGGGACAGCTAGGGGATGAGCAGTTCTTC
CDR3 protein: CASSPPGQLGDEQFF

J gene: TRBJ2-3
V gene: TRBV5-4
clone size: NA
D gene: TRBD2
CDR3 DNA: TGTGCCAGCAGCTTGGTTCGAGCGGGGGGCTCAGATACGCAGTATTTT
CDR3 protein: CASSLVRAGGSDTQYF

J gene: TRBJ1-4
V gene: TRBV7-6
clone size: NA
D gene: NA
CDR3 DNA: TGTGCCAGCAGCCCCGTCGAAAATGAAAAACTGTTTTTT
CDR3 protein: CASSPVENEKLFF

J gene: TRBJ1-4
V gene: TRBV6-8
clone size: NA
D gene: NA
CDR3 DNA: TGTGCCAGCAGTAAGAACTCAACTAATGAAAAACTGTTTTTT
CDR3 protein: CASSKNSTNEKLFF

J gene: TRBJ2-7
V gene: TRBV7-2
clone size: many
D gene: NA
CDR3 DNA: TGTGCCAGCAGCCGATTCTCCGGGACTTACTACTTC
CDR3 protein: CASSRFSGTYYF

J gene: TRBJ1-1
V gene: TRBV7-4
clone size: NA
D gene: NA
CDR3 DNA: TGTGCCAGCAGATCTCCCGTTGGGGGCACTGAAGCTTTCTTT
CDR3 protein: CASRSPVGGTEAFF

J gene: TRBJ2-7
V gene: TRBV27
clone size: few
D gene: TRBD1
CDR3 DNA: TGTGCCAGCAGTGAACAGGGGAGCTCCTACGAGCAGTACTTC
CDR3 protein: CASSEQGSSYEQYF

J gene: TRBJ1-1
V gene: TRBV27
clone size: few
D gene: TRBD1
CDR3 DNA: TGTGCCAGCAGTTCCACGGGACAGGGTTTCATGAACACTGAAGCTTTCTTT
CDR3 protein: CASSSTGQGFMNTEAFF

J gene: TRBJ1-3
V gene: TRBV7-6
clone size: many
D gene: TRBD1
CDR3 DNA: TGTGCCAGCAGCTTAATGGGACAGGGGACAGCAAGCTCTGGAAACACCATATATTTT
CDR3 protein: CASSLMGQGTASSGNTIYF

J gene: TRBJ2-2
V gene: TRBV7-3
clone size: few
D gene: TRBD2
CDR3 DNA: TGTGCCAGCAGCTTATATGAGCGGGGAGCCACCGGGGAGCTGTTTTTT
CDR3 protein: CASSLYERGATGELFF

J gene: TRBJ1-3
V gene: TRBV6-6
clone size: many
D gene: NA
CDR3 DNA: TGTGCCAGCAGTTACATCACCAGGCTGGCTGGAAACACCATATATTTT
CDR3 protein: CASSYITRLAGNTIYF

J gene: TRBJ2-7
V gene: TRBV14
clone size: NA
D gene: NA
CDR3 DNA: TGTGCCAGCAGCCAAGATAACAGGCGGACTACCTACGAGCAGTACTTC
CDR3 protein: CASSQDNRRTTYEQYF